This T cell receptor beta chain was captured in a study of T cell responses to AZD1222 COVID-19 vaccine. Study outcomes and limitations: CD4 TCRs associated with vaccination spanned spike, dominating at 160-218 and 743-854. The reported proportion of spike-specific TCRs targeting unmutated variant regions was nearly half. Among AZD1222 vaccinees, only 6 or 7 were seropositive at baseline. White British people made up most donors, females outnumbered males, and clonal diversity was possibly underestimated.

Regarding this clone: The antigen remains unidentified.

The CDR3 spans 14 residues. The germline V gene has CDR1 SGHTA and CDR2 FQGNSA. The J segment lost 7 bases and the V segment lost 4 bases, leaving 4 bases of the junction unmatched. The data were produced by immunoSEQ multiplex PCR, yet TCRdb's version contains in-frame clones alone and is incomplete. The sample has 75,000 to 95,000 clones; roughly 88% are singletons. This rearrangement joins TRBV7-2 to TRBJ2-2; 9 bases line up with TRBD2. This clonotype was obtained from an adult who received the MenACWY meningococcal vaccine as a control. The specimen comprised peripheral blood, sampled 28 days after the second dose of the MenACWY control vaccine. This CDR3 is CASSSGTSSGELFF. The CDR3 bases are TGTGCCAGCAGCTCGGGGACTAGCAGCGGGGAGCTGTTTTTT.